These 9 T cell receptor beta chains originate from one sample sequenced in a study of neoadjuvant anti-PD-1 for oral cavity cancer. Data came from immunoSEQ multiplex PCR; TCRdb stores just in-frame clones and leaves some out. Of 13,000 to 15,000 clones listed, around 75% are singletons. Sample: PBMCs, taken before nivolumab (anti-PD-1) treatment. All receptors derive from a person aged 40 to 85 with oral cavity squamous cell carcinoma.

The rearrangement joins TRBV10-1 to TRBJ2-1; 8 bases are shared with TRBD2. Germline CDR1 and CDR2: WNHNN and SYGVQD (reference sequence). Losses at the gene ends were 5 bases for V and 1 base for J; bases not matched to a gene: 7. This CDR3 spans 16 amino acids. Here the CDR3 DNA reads TGCGCCAGCAGTCAGGAAGCGGGAGTGTCCTACAATGAGCAGTTCTTC. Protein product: CASSQEAGVSYNEQFF.

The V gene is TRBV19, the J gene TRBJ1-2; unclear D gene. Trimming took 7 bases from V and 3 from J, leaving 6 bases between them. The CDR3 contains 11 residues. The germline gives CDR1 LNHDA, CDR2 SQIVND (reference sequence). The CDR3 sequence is CASTAYYGYTF. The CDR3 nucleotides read TGTGCCAGTACTGCATACTATGGCTACACCTTC. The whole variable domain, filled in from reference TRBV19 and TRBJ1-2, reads DGGITQSPKYLFRKEGQNVTLSCEQNLNHDAMYWYRQDPGQGLRLIYYSQIVNDFQKGDIAEGYSVSREKKESFPLTVTSAQKNPTAFYLCASTAYYGYTFGSGTRLTVV.

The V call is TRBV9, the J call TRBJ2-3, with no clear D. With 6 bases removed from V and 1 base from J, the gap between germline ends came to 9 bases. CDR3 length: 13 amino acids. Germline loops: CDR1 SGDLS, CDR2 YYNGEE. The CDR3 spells CASNFGGTDTQYF. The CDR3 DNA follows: TGTGCCAGCAATTTCGGTGGCACAGATACGCAGTATTTT.

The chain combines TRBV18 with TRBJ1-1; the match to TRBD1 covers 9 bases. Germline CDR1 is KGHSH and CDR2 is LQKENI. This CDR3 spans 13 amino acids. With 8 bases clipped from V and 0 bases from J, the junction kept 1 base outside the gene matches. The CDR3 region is CASRQGVNTEAFF. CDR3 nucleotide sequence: TGTGCCAGCCGACAGGGGGTGAACACTGAAGCTTTCTTT. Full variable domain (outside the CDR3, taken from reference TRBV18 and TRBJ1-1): NAGVMQNPRHLVRRRGQEARLRCSPMKGHSHVYWYRQLPEEGLKFMVYLQKENIIDESGMPKERFSAEFPKEGPSILRIQQVVRGDSAAYFCASRQGVNTEAFFGQGTRLTVV.

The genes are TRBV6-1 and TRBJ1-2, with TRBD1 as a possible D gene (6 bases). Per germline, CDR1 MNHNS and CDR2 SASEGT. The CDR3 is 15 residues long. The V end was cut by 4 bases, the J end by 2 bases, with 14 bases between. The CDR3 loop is CASSGPGTKNYGYTF. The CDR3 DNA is TGTGCCAGCAGTGGCCCCGGGACAAAAAACTATGGCTACACCTTC.

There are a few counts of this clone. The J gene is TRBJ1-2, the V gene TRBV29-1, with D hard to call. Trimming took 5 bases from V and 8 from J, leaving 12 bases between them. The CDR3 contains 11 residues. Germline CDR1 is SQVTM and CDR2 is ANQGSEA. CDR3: CSVLSLRGYTF. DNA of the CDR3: TGCAGCGTTCTCTCCTTACGAGGCTACACCTTC.

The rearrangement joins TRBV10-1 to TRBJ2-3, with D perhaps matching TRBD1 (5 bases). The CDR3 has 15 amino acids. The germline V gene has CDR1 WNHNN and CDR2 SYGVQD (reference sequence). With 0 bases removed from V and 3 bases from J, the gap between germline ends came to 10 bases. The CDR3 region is CASSESLGQTDTQYF. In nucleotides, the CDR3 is TGCGCCAGCAGTGAGTCTTTAGGACAAACAGATACGCAGTATTTT.

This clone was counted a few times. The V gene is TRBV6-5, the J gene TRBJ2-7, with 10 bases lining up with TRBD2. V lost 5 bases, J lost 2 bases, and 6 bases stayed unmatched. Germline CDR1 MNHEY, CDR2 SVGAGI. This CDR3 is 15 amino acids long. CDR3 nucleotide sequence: TGTGCCAGCAGTCCTAGCGGGAGTGGGGCCTACGAGCAGTACTTC. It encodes CASSPSGSGAYEQYF.

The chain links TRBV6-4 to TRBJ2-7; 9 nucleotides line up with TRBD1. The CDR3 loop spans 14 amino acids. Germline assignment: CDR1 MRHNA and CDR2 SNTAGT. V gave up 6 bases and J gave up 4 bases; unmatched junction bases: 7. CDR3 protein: CASSQGTGPYEQYF. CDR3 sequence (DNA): TGTGCCAGCAGCCAGGGGACAGGGCCGTACGAGCAGTACTTC.